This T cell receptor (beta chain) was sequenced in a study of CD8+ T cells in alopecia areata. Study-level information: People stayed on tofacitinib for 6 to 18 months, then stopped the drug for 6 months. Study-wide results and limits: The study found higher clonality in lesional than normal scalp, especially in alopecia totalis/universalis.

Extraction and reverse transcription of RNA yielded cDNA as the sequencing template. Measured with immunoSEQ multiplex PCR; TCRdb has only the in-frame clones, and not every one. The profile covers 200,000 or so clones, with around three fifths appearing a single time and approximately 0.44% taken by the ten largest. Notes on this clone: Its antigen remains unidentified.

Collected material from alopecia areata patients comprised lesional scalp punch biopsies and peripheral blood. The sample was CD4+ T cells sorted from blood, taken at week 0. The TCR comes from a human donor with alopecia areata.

CDR3 sequence (DNA): TGTGCCAGCAGCTTAGGGCACTTGGAATACACTGAAGCTTTCTTT. Translation: CASSLGHLEYTEAFF. V gene TRBV7-3 combines with J gene TRBJ1-1; D is ambiguous. V was cut by 2 bases and J by 3 bases, with 13 bases left in between. Looked up from germline, CDR1 is SGHTA and CDR2 is FQGTGA. The CDR3 has 15 amino acids.